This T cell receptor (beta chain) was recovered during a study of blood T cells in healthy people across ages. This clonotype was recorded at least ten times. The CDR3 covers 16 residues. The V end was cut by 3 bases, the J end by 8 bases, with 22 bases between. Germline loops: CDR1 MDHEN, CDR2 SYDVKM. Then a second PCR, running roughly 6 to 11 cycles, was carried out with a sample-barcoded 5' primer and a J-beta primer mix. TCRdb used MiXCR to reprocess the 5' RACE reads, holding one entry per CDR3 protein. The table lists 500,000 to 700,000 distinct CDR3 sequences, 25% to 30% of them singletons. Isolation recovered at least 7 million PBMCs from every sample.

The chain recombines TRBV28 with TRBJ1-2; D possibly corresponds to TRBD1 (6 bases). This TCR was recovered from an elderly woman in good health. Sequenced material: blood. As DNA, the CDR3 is TGTGCCAGCAGTTTTTTCTCGCCGGGACAAATGGGAGGCTACACCTTC. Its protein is CASSFFSPGQMGGYTF.